The 21 T cell receptor beta chains below all came from one sample that was sequenced in a study of T cells after posttransplantation cyclophosphamide. The repertoire was sequenced with immunoSEQ multiplex PCR; TCRdb's copy has only in-frame clones and lacks some. Here the sample spans 4,400 or so clones, about 81% being singletons. Treatment was busulfan-fludarabine conditioning, a marrow graft, and cyclophosphamide on days +3 and +4. Sequencing used PBMCs, obtained after an allogeneic stem cell transplant with post-transplant cyclophosphamide. The receptor set was obtained from a female patient aged 45-60 years who received an allogeneic stem cell transplant from a related donor, was CMV-positive, and had no GVHD. Some T cells could come from the graft donor.

The chain carries TRBV5-8 and TRBJ1-5, with 7 bases that match TRBD1. CDR1 SGHTS and CDR2 YDEGEE come from the germline V gene. J gave up 6 bases and V 1 base, and 7 bases lay outside the gene matches. The CDR3 covers 15 residues. The CDR3 protein is CASSLLTGASQPQHF. CDR3 coding DNA: TGTGCCAGCAGCTTGTTAACAGGGGCTAGTCAGCCCCAGCATTTT.

This sequence joins TRBV19 and TRBJ2-2, with D possibly TRBD2 on 5 matching bases. This CDR3 is 16 amino acids long. V gave up 6 bases and J gave up 0 bases, with 14 bases separating them. CDR1 is LNHDA and CDR2 is SQIVND in the germline V gene (reference sequence). As DNA, the CDR3 is TGTGCCAGTAGGTCTAGAGAGGGCGCGAACACCGGGGAGCTGTTTTTT. Translated: CASRSREGANTGELFF.

V and J are TRBV5-4 and TRBJ1-3, with a tentative D call TRBD1 (5 bases). V lost 4 bases and J lost 4, with 15 bases in between. The CDR3 spans 15 residues. CDR1 and CDR2 from the germline V gene are SGHNT and YYREEE (reference sequence). The CDR3 reads CASSLGGASGNTIYF. Written as DNA, the CDR3 is TGTGCCAGCAGCCTAGGTGGGGCGTCGGGAAACACCATATATTTT. The full variable domain, with the rest looked up from reference TRBV5-4 and TRBJ1-3, is ETGVTQSPTHLIKTRGQQVTLRCSSQSGHNTVSWYQQALGQGPQFIFQYYREEENGRGNFPPRFSGLQFPNYSSELNVNALELDDSALYLCASSLGGASGNTIYFGEGSWLTVV.

The chain employs TRBV5-5 and TRBJ1-1; D might be TRBD1 (5 bases). The length of the CDR3 is 15 residues. The germline V gene encodes CDR1 SGHKS and CDR2 YYEKEE (reference sequence). V was cut by 3 bases and J by 3 bases, with 15 bases left in between. The CDR3 loop is CASSSLSDTDTEAFF. The CDR3 DNA reads TGTGCCAGCAGCTCCCTATCGGACACTGACACTGAAGCTTTCTTT.

The genes are TRBV14 and TRBJ2-7; TRBD2 matches at 7 bases. J was trimmed by 6 bases and V by 4 bases; bases with no gene match: 12. In germline, CDR1 is SGHDN, CDR2 FVKESK. CDR3 size: 15 residues. The CDR3 sequence is CASSLLVGEGSEQYF. In nucleotides, the CDR3 is TGTGCCAGCAGCCTCCTGGTGGGGGAGGGAAGCGAGCAGTACTTC.

A single count supports this clone. CDR3 nucleotide sequence: TGTGCCAGCAGCTTAGGGGCAGGGGGCTACTCTGGAAACACCATATATTTT. Its translation: CASSLGAGGYSGNTIYF. The gene calls are TRBV13 and TRBJ1-3, with 8 bases that match TRBD1. Germline loops: CDR1 PRHDT, CDR2 FYEKMQ (reference sequence). CDR3 length equals 17 residues. The ends lost 0 bases at V and 0 bases at J; junction bases unmatched: 4.

This clone has more than one count but fewer than ten. The J gene is TRBJ2-7, the V gene TRBV7-9, with D unclear. CDR3 length: 14 residues. The V gene's germline CDR1 is SEHNR and CDR2 FQNEAQ (reference sequence). Trimming took off 0 bases at V and 2 bases at J, with 8 bases between the two ends. CDR3: CASSLAGRTYEQYF. The CDR3 DNA is TGTGCCAGCAGCTTAGCGGGCAGGACCTACGAGCAGTACTTC.

The genes are TRBV1 and TRBJ2-3; the D call in the table, TRBD2, was not verified against the DNA. TRBV1 is recorded as a pseudogene. The CDR3 is 13 amino acids. The CDR3 nucleotides read TGCACCAGCAGTGGAGTAGCGCGGGATACGCAGTATTTT. Translating it yields CTSSGVARDTQYF.

V gene TRBV2 combines with J gene TRBJ1-6; a possible D gene is TRBD1 (5 bases). Trimming shortened V by 6 bases and J by 1 base, and 13 bases separated the two germline ends. Germline assignment: CDR1 SNHLY and CDR2 FYNNEI. The CDR3 totals 16 residues. The CDR3 region has the DNA TGTGCCAGCAGGTGGGACTCGGGATCCTATAATTCACCCCTCCACTTT. It translates to CASRWDSGSYNSPLHF.

This clone has only one observation. The chain combines TRBV28 with TRBJ2-7; D not certain. The CDR3 loop spans 12 amino acids. Looked up from germline, CDR1 is MDHEN and CDR2 is SYDVKM. The germline V and J ends were trimmed by 3 bases and 2 bases, with 5 bases remaining between them. CDR3 DNA: TGTGCCAGCAGTTTGAAGCCCTACGAGCAGTACTTC. This gives the protein CASSLKPYEQYF. The variable domain in full, completed from reference TRBV28 and TRBJ2-7, reads DVKVTQSSRYLVKRTGEKVFLECVQDMDHENMFWYRQDPGLGLRLIYFSYDVKMKEKGDIPEGYSVSREKKERFSLILESASTNQTSMYLCASSLKPYEQYFGPGTRLTVT.

The chain combines TRBV29-1 with TRBJ2-7; 12 bases map to TRBD2. Unmatched junction bases numbered 7, after V lost 7 bases and J lost 3 bases. Germline V gene sequence: CDR1 SQVTM, CDR2 ANQGSEA. The CDR3 is 14 amino acids. The CDR3 DNA is TGCAGCGCCCGACTAGCGGGAGATATCTACGAGCAGTACTTC. The encoded protein is CSARLAGDIYEQYF.

The chain joins TRBV15 to TRBJ1-1, with D uncertain. Per germline, CDR1 LNHNV and CDR2 YYDKDF (reference sequence). The CDR3 is 17 residues long. Trimming pared 1 base from V and 3 bases from J, leaving 18 bases between. In nucleotides, the CDR3 is TGTGCCACCAGCAGAGGGGTAGGGAGGGTAGTTGACACTGAAGCTTTCTTT. This codes for CATSRGVGRVVDTEAFF.

This clone was recorded once. The chain is built from TRBV4-1 and TRBJ2-2; the match to TRBD2 covers 8 bases. Looked up from germline, CDR1 is MGHRA and CDR2 is YSYEKL. This CDR3 spans 18 amino acids. The trim removed 4 bases at V and 2 bases at J, leaving 12 bases unmatched. The CDR3 DNA follows: TGCGCCAGCAGCCGGGGGGTAGCGGGACTTATTAACACCGGGGAGCTGTTTTTT. Residues: CASSRGVAGLINTGELFF.

This sequence joins TRBV30 and TRBJ1-5, with TRBD1 as a possible D gene (5 bases). V lost 5 bases and J lost 0, with 14 bases in between. The CDR3 totals 15 residues. The germline CDR1 and CDR2 sequences are GTSNPN and SVGIG (reference sequence). This CDR3 reads CAWGSQGYSNQPQHF. DNA of the CDR3: TGTGCCTGGGGGTCTCAGGGTTATAGCAATCAGCCCCAGCATTTT. The variable domain in full, completed from reference TRBV30 and TRBJ1-5, reads SQTIHQWPATLVQPVGSPLSLECTVEGTSNPNLYWYRQAAGRGLQLLFYSVGIGQISSEVPQNLSASRPQDRQFILSSKKLLLSDSGFYLCAWGSQGYSNQPQHFGDGTRLSIL.

V gene TRBV4-2 combines with J gene TRBJ1-2; unclear D gene. V gave up 0 bases and J gave up 0 bases, with 11 bases separating them. The germline gives CDR1 LGHNA, CDR2 YNFKEQ. The CDR3 is 16 residues long. In DNA, the CDR3 is TGTGCCAGCAGCCAAGAAGGAGGGCCGTCTAACTATGGCTACACCTTC. It is translated as CASSQEGGPSNYGYTF.

J is TRBJ2-7 and V is TRBV21-1; TRBD1 is taken as the D call from the table, unchecked against the DNA. TRBV21-1 is noted as a pseudogene. The CDR3 runs 16 residues. In nucleotides, the CDR3 is TGTGCCAGCAGCAATAGGTGGGACAGGGCACTATACGAGCAGTACTTC. Amino acid sequence: CASSNRWDRALYEQYF.

CDR3 region: CASSEPGTGKPYEQYF. CDR3 bases: TGTGCCAGCAGTGAGCCCGGGACAGGGAAGCCCTACGAGCAGTACTTC. J is TRBJ2-7 and V is TRBV6-1, with 9 bases identical to TRBD1. The V gene end was trimmed by 3 bases and the J gene end by 2 bases; junction bases not matched to a gene: 8. The CDR3 contains 16 residues. CDR1 and CDR2 (germline): MNHNS, SASEGT.

This clone was detected once. The J gene is TRBJ2-1, the V gene TRBV11-2, with a tentative D call TRBD1 (6 bases). Germline assignment: CDR1 SGHAT and CDR2 FQNNGV. The CDR3 covers 16 residues. The V end was cut by 6 bases, the J end by 6 bases, with 21 bases between. CDR3 in DNA: TGTGCCAGCAGGCGGCCAGGGGACACGTACGTCAATGAGCAGTTCTTC. Translating it yields CASRRPGDTYVNEQFF.

The V gene is TRBV25-1, the J gene TRBJ2-5, with 7 positions matching TRBD2. Per germline, CDR1 MGHDK and CDR2 SYGVNS. The V and J ends lost 2 bases and 3 bases, in that order; junction bases with no gene match: 3. This CDR3 is 14 amino acids long. The CDR3, as DNA: TGTGCCAGCAGTGAAGGGGGGGTGGAAGAGACCCAGTACTTC. It yields the protein CASSEGGVEETQYF.

CDR3 sequence reads: CASSISGGSGANVLTF. The CDR3 nucleotides read TGTGCCAGTAGTATATCAGGGGGGTCTGGGGCCAACGTCCTGACTTTC. The rearrangement links TRBV19 to TRBJ2-6, with D tentatively TRBD1 (7 bases). V lost 2 bases and J lost 1, with 9 bases in between. From germline, CDR1 is LNHDA and CDR2 SQIVND (reference sequence). The CDR3 sequence is 16 residues long.

The genes are TRBV28 and TRBJ1-5; D may be TRBD1 (6 bases). Germline V gene sequence: CDR1 MDHEN, CDR2 SYDVKM. The V end lost 4 bases, the J end lost 11 bases, and 18 bases lay between the germline ends. The CDR3 has 14 residues. CDR3 region: CASSSGAAGLAQHF. DNA for the CDR3: TGTGCCAGCAGTTCAGGGGCGGCGGGTCTGGCCCAGCATTTT. Filled out from reference TRBV28 and TRBJ1-5, the complete variable domain reads DVKVTQSSRYLVKRTGEKVFLECVQDMDHENMFWYRQDPGLGLRLIYFSYDVKMKEKGDIPEGYSVSREKKERFSLILESASTNQTSMYLCASSSGAAGLAQHFGDGTRLSIL.